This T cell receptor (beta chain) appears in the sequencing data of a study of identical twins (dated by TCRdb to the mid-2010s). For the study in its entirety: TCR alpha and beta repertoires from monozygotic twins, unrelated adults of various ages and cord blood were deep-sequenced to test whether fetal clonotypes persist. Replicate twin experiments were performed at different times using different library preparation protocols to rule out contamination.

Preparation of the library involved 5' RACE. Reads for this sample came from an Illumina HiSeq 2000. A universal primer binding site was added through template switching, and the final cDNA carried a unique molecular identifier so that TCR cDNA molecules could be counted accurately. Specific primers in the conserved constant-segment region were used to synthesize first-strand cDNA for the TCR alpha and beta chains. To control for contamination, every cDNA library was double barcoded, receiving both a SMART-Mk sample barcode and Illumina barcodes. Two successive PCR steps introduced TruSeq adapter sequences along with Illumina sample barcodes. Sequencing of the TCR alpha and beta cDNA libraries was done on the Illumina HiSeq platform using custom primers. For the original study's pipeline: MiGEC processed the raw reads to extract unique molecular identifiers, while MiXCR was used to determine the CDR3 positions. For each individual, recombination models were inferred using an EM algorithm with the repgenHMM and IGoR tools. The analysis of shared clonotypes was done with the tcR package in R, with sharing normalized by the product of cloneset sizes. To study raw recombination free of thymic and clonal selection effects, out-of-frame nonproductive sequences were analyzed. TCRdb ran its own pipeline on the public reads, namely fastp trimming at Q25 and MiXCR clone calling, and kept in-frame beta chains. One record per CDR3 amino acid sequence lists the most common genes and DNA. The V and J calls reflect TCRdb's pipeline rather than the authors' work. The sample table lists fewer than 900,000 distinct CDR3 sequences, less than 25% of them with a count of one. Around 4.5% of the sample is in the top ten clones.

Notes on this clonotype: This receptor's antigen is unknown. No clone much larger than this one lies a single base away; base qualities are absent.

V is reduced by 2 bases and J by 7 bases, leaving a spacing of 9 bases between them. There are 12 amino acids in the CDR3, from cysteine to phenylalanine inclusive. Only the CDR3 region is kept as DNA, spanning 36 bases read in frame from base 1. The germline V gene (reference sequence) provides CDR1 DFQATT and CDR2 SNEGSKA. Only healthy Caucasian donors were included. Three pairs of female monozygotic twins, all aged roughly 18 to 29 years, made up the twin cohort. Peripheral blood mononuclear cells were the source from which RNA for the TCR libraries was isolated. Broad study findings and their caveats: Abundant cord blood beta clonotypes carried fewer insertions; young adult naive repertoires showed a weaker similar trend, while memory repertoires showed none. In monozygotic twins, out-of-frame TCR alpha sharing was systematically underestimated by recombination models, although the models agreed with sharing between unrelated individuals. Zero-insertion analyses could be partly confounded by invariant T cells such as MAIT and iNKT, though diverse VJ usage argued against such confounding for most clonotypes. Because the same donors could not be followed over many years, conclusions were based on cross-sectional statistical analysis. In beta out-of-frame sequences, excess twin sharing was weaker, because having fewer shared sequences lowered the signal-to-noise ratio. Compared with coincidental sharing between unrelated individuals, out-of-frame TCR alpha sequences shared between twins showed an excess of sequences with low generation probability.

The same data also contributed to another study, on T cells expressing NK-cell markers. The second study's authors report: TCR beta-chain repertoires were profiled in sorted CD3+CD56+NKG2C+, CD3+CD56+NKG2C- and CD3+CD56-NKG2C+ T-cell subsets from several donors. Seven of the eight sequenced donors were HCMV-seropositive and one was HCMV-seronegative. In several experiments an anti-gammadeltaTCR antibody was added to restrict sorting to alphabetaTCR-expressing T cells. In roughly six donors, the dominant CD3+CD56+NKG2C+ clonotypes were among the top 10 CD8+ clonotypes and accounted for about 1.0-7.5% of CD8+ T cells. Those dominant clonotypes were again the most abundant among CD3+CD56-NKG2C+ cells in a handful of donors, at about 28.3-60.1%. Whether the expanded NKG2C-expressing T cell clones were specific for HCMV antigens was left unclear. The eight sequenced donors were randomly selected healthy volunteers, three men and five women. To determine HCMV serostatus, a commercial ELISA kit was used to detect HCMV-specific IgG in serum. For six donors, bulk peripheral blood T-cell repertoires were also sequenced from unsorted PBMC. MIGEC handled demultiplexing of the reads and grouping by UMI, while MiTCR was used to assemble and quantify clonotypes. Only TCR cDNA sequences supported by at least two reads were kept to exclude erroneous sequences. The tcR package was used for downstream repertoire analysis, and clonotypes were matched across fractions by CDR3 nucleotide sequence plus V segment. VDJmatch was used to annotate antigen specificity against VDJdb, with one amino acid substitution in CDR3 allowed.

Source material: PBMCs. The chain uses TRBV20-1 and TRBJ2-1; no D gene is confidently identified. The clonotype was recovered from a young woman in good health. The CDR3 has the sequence CSARLLENEQFF. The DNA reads TGCAGTGCTAGACTTCTAGAGAATGAGCAGTTCTTC.